A single sample is the source of the 31 T cell receptor beta chains below, sequenced in a study of control samples from healthy donors and cancer patients. Using immunoSEQ multiplex PCR, the repertoire was profiled, and TCRdb retains in-frame clones only, with some absent. The sample consists of tens of thousands of clones, less than 90% of them appearing once. The sample comprised blood. These receptors were collected from an older woman in good health.

This chain uses TRBV5-1 with TRBJ2-5; tentative D call: TRBD1 (6 bases). Trimming took 6 bases from V and 3 from J, leaving 15 bases between them. The CDR3 totals 14 residues. CDR1 is SGHRS and CDR2 is YFSETQ in the germline V gene. This chain's CDR3 is CASTAGTPEETQYF. DNA for the CDR3: TGCGCCAGCACCGCCGGGACACCCGAAGAGACCCAGTACTTC.

This clone was observed a single time. This chain links TRBV2 with TRBJ1-4; 7 nucleotides match TRBD1. This CDR3 has 15 amino acids. V was pared by 3 bases and J by 5 bases, with 6 bases of the junction left unmatched. Germline V gives CDR1 SNHLY, CDR2 FYNNEI. In nucleotides, the CDR3 is TGTGCCAGCAGTGAGAGGGGGCTACCAAATGAAAAACTGTTTTTT. Translated: CASSERGLPNEKLFF.

V and J are TRBV19 and TRBJ1-2, with a tentative D call TRBD1 (6 bases). V lost 3 bases, J lost 1 base, and 12 bases lay in between. Germline-derived CDR1 and CDR2 are LNHDA and SQIVND (reference sequence). CDR3 size: 15 residues. The CDR3 DNA sequence: TGTGCCAGTAGTATTTCGGCAGGGGATAACTATGGCTACACCTTC. Its translation is CASSISAGDNYGYTF.

The gene calls are TRBV5-1 and TRBJ2-5, with 8 bases that match TRBD2. V trimming: 0 bases; J trimming: 4 bases; junction bases outside the gene matches: 2. This CDR3 has 14 amino acids. Germline V gene lookup returns CDR1 SGHRS and CDR2 YFSETQ. CDR3 in DNA: TGCGCCAGCAGCTTGGTCCTAGCGGGAGAGACCCAGTACTTC. Translation: CASSLVLAGETQYF. The entire variable domain, with the rest obtained from reference TRBV5-1 and TRBJ2-5, is as follows: KAGVTQTPRYLIKTRGQQVTLSCSPISGHRSVSWYQQTPGQGLQFLFEYFSETQRNKGNFPGRFSGRQFSNSRSEMNVSTLELGDSALYLCASSLVLAGETQYFGPGTRLLVL.

The V gene is TRBV4-3, the J gene TRBJ2-1; D is unresolved. Germline V gives CDR1 LGHNA, CDR2 YSLEER. This CDR3 has 15 amino acids. V was shortened by 4 bases and J by 0 bases, with 10 bases between the two germline ends. The CDR3 region has the DNA TGCGCCAGCAGCCCCTCTCCCAGCTCCTACAATGAGCAGTTCTTC. Protein product: CASSPSPSSYNEQFF.

This rearrangement joins TRBV30 to TRBJ2-1; D not certain. In germline, CDR1 is GTSNPN, CDR2 SVGIG (reference sequence). Trimming left V 5 bases short and J 4 bases short, with 9 bases between. The CDR3 is 12 amino acids. The CDR3 bases are TGTGCCTGGGGGCCTGGGTACAATGAGCAGTTCTTC. This sequence encodes CAWGPGYNEQFF.

J is TRBJ2-1 and V is TRBV6-5; D might be TRBD1 or TRBD2, each matching 7 bases. This CDR3 contains 13 residues. Per germline, CDR1 MNHEY and CDR2 SVGAGI. V lost 8 bases and J lost 4, with 12 bases in between. This CDR3 reads CASQGGVYNEQFF. The CDR3 nucleotides are TGTGCCAGCCAGGGGGGGGTTTACAATGAGCAGTTCTTC.

This sequence joins TRBV7-9 and TRBJ2-7, with D perhaps matching TRBD1 or TRBD2 (5 bases each). V lost 5 bases and J lost 2, with 16 bases in between. The length of the CDR3 is 15 residues. Germline lookup yields CDR1 SEHNR and CDR2 FQNEAQ (reference sequence). The CDR3 spells CASSRDGGTAYEQYF. CDR3 nucleotide sequence: TGTGCCAGCAGCAGGGACGGTGGGACCGCCTACGAGCAGTACTTC.

The table lists this clone with a count of one. V gene TRBV9 combines with J gene TRBJ1-2; no definite D call. This CDR3 comprises 14 residues. The ends were cut back, 2 bases at V and 4 bases at J, with 12 bases in the middle. CDR1 is SGDLS, CDR2 YYNGEE, per germline. CDR3 amino acids: CASSVGREGYGYTF. CDR3 sequence (DNA): TGTGCCAGCAGCGTGGGAAGGGAGGGCTATGGCTACACCTTC. The full variable domain, with the rest looked up from reference TRBV9 and TRBJ1-2, is DSGVTQTPKHLITATGQRVTLRCSPRSGDLSVYWYQQSLDQGLQFLIQYYNGEERAKGNILERFSAQQFPDLHSELNLSSLELGDSALYFCASSVGREGYGYTFGSGTRLTVV.

The rearrangement joins TRBV19 to TRBJ2-2, with D perhaps matching TRBD1 (5 bases). The CDR3 sequence is 18 residues long. Trimming took off 4 bases at V and 4 bases at J, with 22 bases between the two ends. The germline CDR1 and CDR2 sequences are LNHDA and SQIVND (reference sequence). The CDR3 DNA sequence: TGTGCCAGTAGTAGTACAGGCGGCGGAACATCCTTCACCGGGGAGCTGTTTTTT. Translation: CASSSTGGGTSFTGELFF. The full variable domain, completed using reference TRBV19 and TRBJ2-2, is DGGITQSPKYLFRKEGQNVTLSCEQNLNHDAMYWYRQDPGQGLRLIYYSQIVNDFQKGDIAEGYSVSREKKESFPLTVTSAQKNPTAFYLCASSSTGGGTSFTGELFFGEGSRLTVL.

V is TRBV4-3 and J is TRBJ2-2, with 9 bases aligning to TRBD1. After removal of 3 bases from V and 7 bases from J, the junction contained 3 bases not matched to a gene. The V gene's germline CDR1 is LGHNA and CDR2 YSLEER. The CDR3 contains 14 residues. The CDR3: CASSHDRGNGELFF. Written as DNA, the CDR3 is TGCGCCAGCAGCCATGACAGGGGGAACGGGGAGCTGTTTTTT.

The rearrangement joins TRBV7-9 to TRBJ1-1; D remains ambiguous. This CDR3 has 11 amino acids. V was cut by 5 bases and J by 7 bases, with 8 bases left in between. Germline lookup yields CDR1 SEHNR and CDR2 FQNEAQ (reference sequence). The CDR3 DNA reads as TGTGCCAGCAGCCGGTTTGGTGAAGCTTTCTTT. It encodes CASSRFGEAFF.

This chain uses TRBV5-1 with TRBJ2-7, with D unresolved. Germline V gene data show CDR1 as SGHRS and CDR2 as YFSETQ. The CDR3 is 15 residues long. V was pared by 5 bases and J by 0 bases, with 15 bases between. The CDR3 DNA is TGCGCCAGCAGGTCTGATACAAGAAACTCCTACGAGCAGTACTTC. Protein sequence: CASRSDTRNSYEQYF.

The chain employs TRBV7-6 and TRBJ1-3; D not certain. V shed 1 base and J shed 5 bases, with 6 bases lying between them. This CDR3 has 13 amino acids. The germline V gene has CDR1 SGHVS and CDR2 FNYEAQ. DNA of the CDR3: TGTGCCAGCAGCTTAGGCTGGAGAAACACCATATATTTT. Translated: CASSLGWRNTIYF.

The chain recombines TRBV27 with TRBJ2-5, with 7 bases fitting TRBD2. Germline values: CDR1 MNHEY, CDR2 SMNVEV (reference sequence). The ends lost 2 bases at V and 5 bases at J; junction bases unmatched: 20. The CDR3 sequence is 19 residues long. The CDR3 here is CASSLRSPPSGQNVETQYF. The CDR3 DNA reads as TGTGCCAGCAGTTTACGGTCCCCCCCTAGCGGTCAAAACGTGGAGACCCAGTACTTC.

The rearrangement links TRBV27 to TRBJ2-2; the D gene is possibly TRBD1 (6 bases). The V and J ends lost 1 base and 6 bases respectively, with 15 bases between them. Germline V CDR1 and CDR2: MNHEY, SMNVEV (reference sequence). The CDR3 has 16 residues. This chain's CDR3 is CASSLLYTGRAGELFF. CDR3 sequence (DNA): TGTGCCAGCAGTTTATTGTACACAGGGCGGGCCGGGGAGCTGTTTTTT.

This chain links TRBV13 with TRBJ1-2; 9 positions match TRBD1. V lost 7 bases and J lost 6; bases outside the gene matches: 12. The CDR3 has 15 amino acids. The germline V gene has CDR1 PRHDT and CDR2 FYEKMQ (reference sequence). Here the CDR3 reads CASTRAARQGDGYTF. The CDR3, as DNA: TGTGCCAGCACCCGGGCCGCGCGACAGGGGGATGGCTACACCTTC.

The V gene is TRBV27, the J gene TRBJ2-1, with 15 nucleotides matching TRBD2. Germline V lookup: CDR1 MNHEY, CDR2 SMNVEV (reference sequence). This CDR3 is built from 17 residues. The V and J ends lost 5 bases and 9 bases, in that order; junction bases with no gene match: 11. CDR3 sequence (DNA): TGTGCCAGCAGTCCTCGGACTAGCGGGAGGGCCTTTATTGAGCAGTTCTTC. Translating gives CASSPRTSGRAFIEQFF.

V and J are TRBV4-1 and TRBJ1-1, with unresolved D. The germline V gene has CDR1 MGHRA and CDR2 YSYEKL. Deletions cut 1 base from V and 8 bases from J, with 14 bases between. The CDR3 runs to 14 residues. The CDR3 nucleotides read TGCGCCAGCAGCCAAGCGGTCGGGGATTGGGAAGCTTTCTTT. Amino acid sequence: CASSQAVGDWEAFF.

The chain carries TRBV5-1 and TRBJ2-2; D gene ambiguous. Trimming stripped 5 bases from V and 7 bases from J, with 18 bases between. Germline V gene lookup returns CDR1 SGHRS and CDR2 YFSETQ. The CDR3 runs to 15 residues. This CDR3 reads CASSTSSKADGELFF. CDR3 nucleotides: TGCGCCAGCAGTACCTCAAGTAAGGCGGACGGGGAGCTGTTTTTT.

Concerning this clone itself: One end of the junction is discordant with germline, which a read error may explain. The chain links TRBV27 to TRBJ2-1; 9 bases match TRBD2. CDR3 length equals 12 residues. Germline CDR1 reads MNHEY; CDR2 reads SMNVEV (reference sequence). CDR3 sequence (DNA): TGTGCCAGCAGTTCGCCCGGGACTAGCTGGGTCTTC. Residues: CASSSPGTSWVF.

The chain joins TRBV5-1 to TRBJ1-4, with D maybe TRBD1 (5 bases). V was shortened by 5 bases and J by 6 bases, with 20 bases between the two germline ends. The germline V gene encodes CDR1 SGHRS and CDR2 YFSETQ. The CDR3 runs to 16 residues. CDR3 protein: CASSRDSRDWDEKLFF. The CDR3 DNA sequence: TGCGCCAGCAGTCGGGACTCCCGAGACTGGGATGAAAAACTGTTTTTT.

This chain joins TRBV7-9 and TRBJ1-2; D perhaps matches TRBD1 (5 bases). The CDR3 sequence is 15 residues long. V gave up 5 bases and J gave up 3 bases, with 16 bases separating them. Per the germline V gene, CDR1 is SEHNR and CDR2 is FQNEAQ (reference sequence). CDR3 nucleotide sequence: TGTGCCAGCAGCCCGGGGAGGACATTCGACTATGGCTACACCTTC. Protein product: CASSPGRTFDYGYTF.

A few counts support this clone. DNA of the CDR3: TGTGCCAGCAGGGGGACAGGGGAGGCCGACACTGAAGCTTTCTTT. It codes for CASRGTGEADTEAFF. This rearrangement joins TRBV11-2 to TRBJ1-1, with 10 bases identical to TRBD1. The trim removed 6 bases at V and 3 bases at J, leaving 7 bases unmatched. The germline CDR1 and CDR2 sequences are SGHAT and FQNNGV. CDR3 size: 15 residues.

The chain recombines TRBV5-1 with TRBJ2-7, with D perhaps TRBD2 (5 bases). Germline lookup yields CDR1 SGHRS and CDR2 YFSETQ. Trimming shortened V by 0 bases and J by 3 bases, and 13 bases separated the two germline ends. The CDR3 loop spans 15 amino acids. This CDR3 is CASSLGGSGLYEQYF. The CDR3 nucleotides read TGCGCCAGCAGCTTGGGTGGGAGCGGACTCTACGAGCAGTACTTC.

This clone was seen a single time. This sample also contains other DNA sequences that code for the same CDR3. The chain joins TRBV3-1 (or the pseudogene TRBV3-2) to TRBJ1-1; D is unclear. Germline V gene sequence: CDR1 LGHDT, CDR2 YNNKEL (reference sequence). Trimming left V 1 base short and J 2 bases short, with 8 bases between. This CDR3 comprises 14 residues. The CDR3 spells CASSQVEGNTEAFF. In nucleotides, the CDR3 is TGTGCCAGCAGCCAAGTGGAGGGTAACACTGAAGCTTTCTTT.

The chain joins TRBV6-5 to TRBJ1-5, with a tentative D call TRBD1 (6 bases). Germline CDR1 and CDR2: MNHEY and SVGAGI. Trimming stripped 6 bases from V and 2 bases from J, with 11 bases between. This CDR3 contains 14 residues. The CDR3 nucleotides are TGTGCCAGCAGGTCAGGGGTTCGCAATCAGCCCCAGCATTTT. Protein: CASRSGVRNQPQHF.

The chain has TRBV7-2 and TRBJ2-1, with 8 bases matching TRBD2. Germline V CDR1 and CDR2: SGHTA, FQGNSA. The CDR3 is 17 residues long. The J segment lost 0 bases and the V segment lost 5 bases, leaving 9 bases of the junction unmatched. Here the CDR3 DNA reads TGTGCCAGCAGCACCGGGGTAGCGGGAACCTCCTACAATGAGCAGTTCTTC. Encoded protein: CASSTGVAGTSYNEQFF.

V gene TRBV24-1 combines with J gene TRBJ1-2; 8 bases agree with TRBD1. The CDR3 is made up of 14 amino acids. CDR1 and CDR2 from the germline V gene are KGHDR and SFDVKD. The V and J ends lost 4 bases and 4 bases, in that order; junction bases with no gene match: 4. CDR3 region: CATSEATGAYGYTF. In nucleotides, the CDR3 is TGTGCCACCAGTGAGGCGACAGGGGCCTATGGCTACACCTTC.

Only one count was recorded for this clone. The chain couples TRBV19 to TRBJ1-1, with no clear D. The V gene's germline CDR1 is LNHDA and CDR2 SQIVND (reference sequence). The CDR3 loop spans 13 amino acids. Trimming shortened V by 8 bases and J by 6 bases, and 16 bases separated the two germline ends. The CDR3 region is CASRQHGVPEAFF. CDR3 nucleotide sequence: TGTGCCAGTCGCCAACACGGGGTGCCTGAAGCTTTCTTT.

The table lists this clone with a count of one. The gene calls are TRBV5-1 and TRBJ2-5, with 11 bases aligning to TRBD2. Unmatched junction bases numbered 12, after V lost 0 bases and J lost 5 bases. Germline V lookup: CDR1 SGHRS, CDR2 YFSETQ. The CDR3 is 18 residues long. This CDR3 is CASSLAIDSGGALETQYF. In nucleotides, the CDR3 is TGCGCCAGCAGCTTGGCCATCGATAGCGGGGGGGCCTTGGAGACCCAGTACTTC.